The 13 T cell receptor beta chains in this list originate from one sample, sequenced in a study of T cells in Graves' hyperthyroidism and ophthalmopathy. There were TCR beta CDR3 regions amplified from RNA transcripts. TCR CDR3 underwent first-round RT-PCR with the HTBI primer set. TCRdb redid the calling of the multiplex PCR reads with MiXCR, one entry per CDR3 protein. The data contain about 480,000 distinct CDR3 sequences, around 14% of them singletons. The sequenced sample consisted of blood. All receptors derive from a woman aged 18-29 years with Graves' hyperthyroidism.

This clonotype was observed at least ten times. The rearrangement joins TRBV5-6 to TRBJ1-1; D is perhaps TRBD1 (6 bases). The CDR3 extends over 14 amino acids. Germline assignment: CDR1 SGHDT and CDR2 YYEEEE. V gave up 4 bases and J gave up 1 base, with 11 bases separating them. CDR3 DNA sequence: TGTGCCAGCAGCACCACAGGGACGAACACTGAAGCTTTCTTT. Translation gives CASSTTGTNTEAFF.

This chain uses TRBV29-1 with TRBJ1-2; D not resolved. This CDR3 has 12 amino acids. The ends were cut back, 3 bases at V and 0 bases at J, with 5 bases in the middle. Germline lookup yields CDR1 SQVTM and CDR2 ANQGSEA. CDR3 amino acids: CSVDQANYGYTF. The DNA for the CDR3 is TGCAGCGTTGATCAAGCTAACTATGGCTACACCTTC. Combining the CDR3 with reference TRBV29-1 and TRBJ1-2 gives the whole variable domain SAVISQKPSRDICQRGTSLTIQCQVDSQVTMMFWYRQQPGQSLTLIATANQGSEATYESGFVIDKFPISRPNLTFSTLTVSNMSPEDSSIYLCSVDQANYGYTFGSGTRLTVV.

The table lists this clonotype with many counts. The chain has TRBV7-2 and TRBJ1-2; D is undetermined. V lost 5 bases and J lost 6, with 13 bases in between. The CDR3 runs 13 residues. Germline lookup yields CDR1 SGHTA and CDR2 FQGNSA. This CDR3 reads CASSPPNGDGYTF. The CDR3 coding sequence is TGTGCCAGCAGCCCCCCCAATGGGGATGGCTACACCTTC.

This clonotype has at least ten counts. This CDR3 reads CSASEGKQGEQYF. For the CDR3, the DNA is TGCAGTGCTAGTGAGGGGAAGCAGGGCGAGCAGTACTTC. The rearrangement joins TRBV20-1 to TRBJ2-7; D is possibly TRBD1 or TRBD2 (5 bases each). Trimming pared 3 bases from V and 6 bases from J, leaving 15 bases between. The germline V gene has CDR1 DFQATT and CDR2 SNEGSKA (reference sequence). CDR3 length: 13 residues.

This clonotype was counted between two and nine times. For the CDR3, the DNA is TGTGCCAGCAGCGTATACCAGGGCCCCTACGAGCAGTACTTC. Translating gives CASSVYQGPYEQYF. The chain recombines TRBV9 with TRBJ2-7; D may be TRBD1 (5 bases). This CDR3 has 14 amino acids. Germline V gene lookup returns CDR1 SGDLS and CDR2 YYNGEE. Trimming removed 1 base at V and 2 bases at J, with 10 bases between.

This clonotype was seen many times. This rearrangement joins TRBV20-1 to TRBJ2-5, with 7 bases fitting TRBD2. Germline loops: CDR1 DFQATT, CDR2 SNEGSKA (reference sequence). The V segment lost 6 bases and the J segment 4 bases; nucleotides outside the gene matches: 11. The CDR3 contains 14 residues. CDR3 protein: CSAFGTTQGETQYF. For the CDR3, the DNA is TGCAGTGCCTTTGGGACTACCCAGGGAGAGACCCAGTACTTC.

This clonotype was recorded at least ten times. This sequence joins TRBV18 and TRBJ1-1, with TRBD1 identical over 8 bases. J was trimmed by 1 base and V by 8 bases; bases with no gene match: 6. The CDR3 spans 14 residues. Germline V gene sequence: CDR1 KGHSH, CDR2 LQKENI. The CDR3 DNA is TGTGCCAGCAGTCCCGGGACAGGGAACACTGAAGCTTTCTTT. Translating gives CASSPGTGNTEAFF. Using reference TRBV18 and TRBJ1-1 for the parts outside the CDR3, the full variable domain is NAGVMQNPRHLVRRRGQEARLRCSPMKGHSHVYWYRQLPEEGLKFMVYLQKENIIDESGMPKERFSAEFPKEGPSILRIQQVVRGDSAAYFCASSPGTGNTEAFFGQGTRLTVV.

The chain employs TRBV6-1 and TRBJ2-1; TRBD2 aligns across 11 bases. Germline CDR1 MNHNS, CDR2 SASEGT. The trim removed 6 bases at V and 7 bases at J, leaving 8 bases unmatched. The CDR3 has 15 amino acids. This CDR3 reads CASSSPSGRWNEQFF. The DNA for the CDR3 is TGTGCCAGCAGCTCCCCTAGCGGGAGGTGGAATGAGCAGTTCTTC.

In its sample, this clonotype was seen many times. The rearrangement links TRBV18 to TRBJ2-2, with D possibly TRBD1 on 6 matching bases. The CDR3 spans 15 residues. Germline V gene lookup returns CDR1 KGHSH and CDR2 LQKENI. With 3 bases removed from V and 4 bases from J, the gap between germline ends came to 12 bases. The CDR3 DNA sequence: TGTGCCAGCTCACCCCGGGACACCTTCACCGGGGAGCTGTTTTTT. Encoded protein: CASSPRDTFTGELFF.

About this clonotype: This may arise from a read error, as a much more abundant clone is one base away. V is TRBV20-1 and J is TRBJ2-3; 13 bases match TRBD2. Trimming removed 5 bases from V and 5 bases from J; junction bases left unmatched: 10. The CDR3 contains 16 residues. CDR1 is DFQATT, CDR2 SNEGSKA, per germline (reference sequence). The CDR3 protein is CSASRGTSGEEDTQYF. The CDR3 DNA follows: TGCAGTGCTTCCCGAGGGACTAGCGGGGAGGAAGATACGCAGTATTTT.

This clonotype showed up many times. The chain has TRBV24-1 and TRBJ2-1; 13 bases line up with TRBD2. V lost 5 bases and J lost 6; bases outside the gene matches: 9. This CDR3 comprises 17 residues. The germline V gene has CDR1 KGHDR and CDR2 SFDVKD. The chain's CDR3 is CATSGGTSGKVRNEQFF. CDR3 nucleotides: TGTGCCACCAGTGGCGGGACTAGCGGGAAGGTTCGCAATGAGCAGTTCTTC.

The chain combines TRBV4-1 with TRBJ1-1, with D hard to call. Trimming took 2 bases from V and 0 from J, leaving 7 bases between them. The CDR3 contains 14 residues. Germline V lookup: CDR1 MGHRA, CDR2 YSYEKL. In DNA, the CDR3 is TGCGCCAGCAGCCAACCTACAATGAACACTGAAGCTTTCTTT. The encoded protein is CASSQPTMNTEAFF.

A few counts support this clonotype. V and J are TRBV7-3 and TRBJ1-1; D possibly corresponds to TRBD1 (5 bases). Trimming removed 8 bases from V and 4 bases from J, with 20 bases in between. CDR3 length: 15 amino acids. Germline V gene data show CDR1 as SGHTA and CDR2 as FQGTGA. CDR3 amino acids: CASASSPSGSTEAFF. CDR3 DNA sequence: TGTGCCAGCGCATCGAGCCCCTCAGGGAGCACTGAAGCTTTCTTT.